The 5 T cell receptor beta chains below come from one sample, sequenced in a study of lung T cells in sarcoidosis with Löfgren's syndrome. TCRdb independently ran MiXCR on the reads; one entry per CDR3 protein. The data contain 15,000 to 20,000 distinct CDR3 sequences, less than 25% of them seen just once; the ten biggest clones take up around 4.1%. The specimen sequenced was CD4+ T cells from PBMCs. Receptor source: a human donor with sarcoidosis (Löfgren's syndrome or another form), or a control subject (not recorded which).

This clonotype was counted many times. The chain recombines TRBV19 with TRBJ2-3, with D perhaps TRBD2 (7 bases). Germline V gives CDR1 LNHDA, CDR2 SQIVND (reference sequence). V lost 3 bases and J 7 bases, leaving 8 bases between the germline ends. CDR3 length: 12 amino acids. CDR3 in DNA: TGTGCCAGTAGTATCGGGGGGCATACGCAGTATTTT. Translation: CASSIGGHTQYF.

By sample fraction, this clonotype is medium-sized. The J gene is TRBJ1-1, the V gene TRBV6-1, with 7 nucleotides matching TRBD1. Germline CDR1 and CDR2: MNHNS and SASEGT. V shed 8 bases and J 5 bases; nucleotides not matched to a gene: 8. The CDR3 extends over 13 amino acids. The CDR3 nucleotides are TGTGCCAGCCGAGACAGGGCGGGAACTGAAGCTTTCTTT. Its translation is CASRDRAGTEAFF.

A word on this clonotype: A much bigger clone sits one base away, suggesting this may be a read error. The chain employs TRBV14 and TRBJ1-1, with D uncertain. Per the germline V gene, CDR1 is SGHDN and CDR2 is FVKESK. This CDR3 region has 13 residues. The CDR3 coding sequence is TGTGCCAGCAGCCAAGAGGGTGTTACTGAAGCTCTCTTT. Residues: CASSQEGVTEALF.

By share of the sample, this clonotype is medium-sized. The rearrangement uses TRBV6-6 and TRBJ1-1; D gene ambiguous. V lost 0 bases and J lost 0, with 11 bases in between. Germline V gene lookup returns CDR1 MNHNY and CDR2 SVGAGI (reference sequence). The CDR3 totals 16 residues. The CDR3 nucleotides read TGTGCCAGCAGTTACTCCCGGCACCTGGTGAACACTGAAGCTTTCTTT. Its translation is CASSYSRHLVNTEAFF.

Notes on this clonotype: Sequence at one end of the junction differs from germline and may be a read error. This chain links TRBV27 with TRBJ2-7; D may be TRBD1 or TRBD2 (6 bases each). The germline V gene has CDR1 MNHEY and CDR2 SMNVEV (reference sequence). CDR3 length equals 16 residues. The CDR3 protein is CVSRHWVTGTYYEQYF. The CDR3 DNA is TGCGTCAGCAGGCATTGGGTCACAGGGACTTACTACGAGCAGTACTTC.